These 13 T cell receptor beta chains originate from one sample sequenced in a study of cytomegalovirus exposure and HLA in healthy donors. The PCR was carried out with 60 Vbeta primers and 13 Jbeta primers. The assay was immunoSEQ multiplex PCR, and TCRdb's table has in-frame clones only and misses some. The sample yields over 150,000 clones, roughly 74% seen once. Sample: PBMCs. The receptors stem from a male donor in good health and CMV-seronegative.

The rearrangement joins TRBV27 to TRBJ1-5; the match to TRBD1 covers 10 bases. Trimming cost V 5 bases and J 2 bases; bases outside gene matches: 6. This CDR3 has 16 residues. Germline CDR1 MNHEY, CDR2 SMNVEV (reference sequence). The CDR3 is CASSPRQGAGNQPQHF. The CDR3 coding sequence is TGTGCCAGCAGTCCTCGACAGGGGGCGGGCAATCAGCCCCAGCATTTT.

This chain joins TRBV7-3 and TRBJ2-3; D is uncertain. This CDR3 is built from 14 residues. V lost 4 bases and J lost 2, with 10 bases in between. Germline CDR1 and CDR2: SGHTA and FQGTGA. CDR3: CASSYTGYTDTQYF. The DNA for the CDR3 is TGTGCCAGCAGCTATACCGGGTACACAGATACGCAGTATTTT.

The V and J genes are TRBV7-8 and TRBJ1-1, with D maybe TRBD1 (6 bases). V shed 5 bases and J shed 5 bases, with 12 bases lying between them. This CDR3 is built from 13 residues. Germline values: CDR1 SGHVS, CDR2 FQNEAQ. CDR3 in amino acids: CASSVTRGTEAFF. CDR3 sequence (DNA): TGTGCCAGCAGCGTAACCAGGGGAACTGAAGCTTTCTTT.

The chain has TRBV6-1 and TRBJ1-2, with D possibly TRBD1 on 6 matching bases. V lost 3 bases and J 4 bases, leaving 18 bases between the germline ends. This CDR3 has 16 amino acids. Germline CDR1 and CDR2: MNHNS and SASEGT. Here the CDR3 reads CASSEDGQFSGYGYTF. CDR3 coding DNA: TGTGCCAGCAGTGAGGACGGACAGTTTTCGGGCTATGGCTACACCTTC.

The rearrangement uses TRBV5-1 and TRBJ2-3; tentatively, D is TRBD2 (6 bases). The CDR3 totals 16 residues. Per the germline V gene, CDR1 is SGHRS and CDR2 is YFSETQ. The V gene lost 4 bases and the J gene lost 0 bases, with 15 bases spanning the gap. CDR3 sequence: CASSELAASSTDTQYF. In DNA, the CDR3 is TGCGCCAGCAGCGAATTAGCGGCCTCTAGCACAGATACGCAGTATTTT.

Note on this clone: At one of its ends the junction is not consistent with the germline gene, which may arise from a read error. The V gene is TRBV7-9, the J gene TRBJ2-2; D may be TRBD1 (6 bases). From germline, CDR1 is SEHNR and CDR2 FQNEAQ (reference sequence). This CDR3 has 16 residues. The CDR3 sequence is CSSSLERKSQGRELFF. The DNA for the CDR3 is TGTTCCAGCAGCCTAGAGAGGAAATCTCAGGGGAGGGAGCTGTTTTTT.

This chain connects TRBV7-2 to TRBJ2-1; D is unclear. Germline values: CDR1 SGHTA, CDR2 FQGNSA. The CDR3 is 16 amino acids. Trimming stripped 1 base from V and 0 bases from J, with 10 bases between. The CDR3 reads CASSLDHLSSYNEQFF. In nucleotides, the CDR3 is TGTGCCAGCAGCTTAGACCACCTGAGCTCCTACAATGAGCAGTTCTTC. The entire variable domain, with the rest obtained from reference TRBV7-2 and TRBJ2-1, is as follows: GAGVSQSPSNKVTEKGKDVELRCDPISGHTALYWYRQSLGQGLEFLIYFQGNSAPDKSGLPSDRFSAERTGGSVSTLTIQRTQQEDSAVYLCASSLDHLSSYNEQFFGPGTRLTVL.

The genes are TRBV27 and TRBJ2-1, with 9 positions matching TRBD2. V lost 6 bases, J lost 1 base, and 4 bases stayed unmatched. CDR1 is MNHEY, CDR2 SMNVEV, per germline (reference sequence). The CDR3 contains 15 residues. The CDR3 region is CASSHLAGSYNEQFF. CDR3 sequence (DNA): TGTGCCAGCAGCCATCTAGCGGGGTCCTACAATGAGCAGTTCTTC.

The V gene is TRBV27, the J gene TRBJ2-3; D is possibly TRBD2 (5 bases). Per germline, CDR1 MNHEY and CDR2 SMNVEV (reference sequence). V lost 3 bases and J lost 2, with 9 bases in between. The CDR3 is 14 residues long. The CDR3 DNA follows: TGTGCCAGCAGTTTCACGGGGTACACAGATACGCAGTATTTT. Residues: CASSFTGYTDTQYF.

This chain links TRBV6-5 with TRBJ1-2; possibly TRBD1 for D (6 bases). V lost 0 bases to trimming and J lost 7 bases, with 9 bases between them. Looked up from germline, CDR1 is MNHEY and CDR2 is SVGAGI. The CDR3 is 13 residues long. The CDR3 reads CASSYSGTLGYTF. Here the CDR3 DNA reads TGTGCCAGCAGTTACTCCGGGACACTTGGCTACACCTTC.

The chain uses TRBV2 and TRBJ1-6, with D tentatively TRBD1 (5 bases). Trimming stripped 7 bases from V and 10 bases from J, with 17 bases between. The germline V gene has CDR1 SNHLY and CDR2 FYNNEI. The CDR3 has 14 residues. CDR3 sequence (DNA): TGTGCCAGCACCCAGGACAACATGGGGTCACCCCTCCACTTT. This translates into CASTQDNMGSPLHF.

The J gene is TRBJ2-7, the V gene TRBV4-3, with 7 bases identical to TRBD1. Germline CDR1 is LGHNA and CDR2 is YSLEER. CDR3 size: 15 residues. Trimming removed 4 bases from V and 6 bases from J; junction bases left unmatched: 12. CDR3 sequence: CASSPERGQWAEQYF. The CDR3, as DNA: TGCGCCAGCAGCCCGGAAAGGGGACAGTGGGCCGAGCAGTACTTC.

The chain recombines TRBV6-5 with TRBJ2-7, with D tentatively TRBD1 (5 bases). The CDR3 is 14 residues long. The germline gives CDR1 MNHEY, CDR2 SVGAGI. The germline V and J ends were trimmed by 10 bases and 0 bases, with 16 bases remaining between them. The CDR3 spells CATLRTLLSYEQYF. CDR3 sequence (DNA): TGTGCCACCCTCCGGACACTCCTCTCCTACGAGCAGTACTTC.